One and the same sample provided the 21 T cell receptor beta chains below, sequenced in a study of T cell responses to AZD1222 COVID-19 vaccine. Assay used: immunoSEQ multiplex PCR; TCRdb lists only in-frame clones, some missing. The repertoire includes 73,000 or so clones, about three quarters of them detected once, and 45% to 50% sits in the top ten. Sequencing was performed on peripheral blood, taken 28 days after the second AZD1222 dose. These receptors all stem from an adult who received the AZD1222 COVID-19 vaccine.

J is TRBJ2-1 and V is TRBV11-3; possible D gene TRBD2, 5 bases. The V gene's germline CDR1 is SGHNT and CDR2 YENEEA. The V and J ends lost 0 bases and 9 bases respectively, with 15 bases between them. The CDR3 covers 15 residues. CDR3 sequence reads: CASSLDGSARGEQFF. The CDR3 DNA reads TGTGCCAGCAGCTTAGACGGGTCCGCCCGGGGTGAGCAGTTCTTC. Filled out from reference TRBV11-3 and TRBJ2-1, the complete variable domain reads EAGVVQSPRYKIIEKKQPVAFWCNPISGHNTLYWYLQNLGQGPELLIRYENEEAVDDSQLPKDRFSAERLKGVDSTLKIQPAELGDSAVYLCASSLDGSARGEQFFGPGTRLTVL.

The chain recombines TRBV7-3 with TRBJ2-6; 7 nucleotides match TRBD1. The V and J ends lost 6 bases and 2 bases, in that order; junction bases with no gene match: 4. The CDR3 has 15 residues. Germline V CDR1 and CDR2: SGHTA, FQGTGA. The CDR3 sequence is CASRQGTAGANVLTF. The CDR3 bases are TGTGCCAGCAGACAGGGGACAGCTGGGGCCAACGTCCTGACTTTC.

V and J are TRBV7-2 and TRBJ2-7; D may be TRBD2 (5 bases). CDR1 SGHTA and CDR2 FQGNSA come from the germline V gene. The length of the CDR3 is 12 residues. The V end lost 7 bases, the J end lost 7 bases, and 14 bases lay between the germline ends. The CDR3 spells CASKSQRGEQYF. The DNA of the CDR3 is TGTGCCAGCAAATCACAAAGAGGGGAGCAGTACTTC.

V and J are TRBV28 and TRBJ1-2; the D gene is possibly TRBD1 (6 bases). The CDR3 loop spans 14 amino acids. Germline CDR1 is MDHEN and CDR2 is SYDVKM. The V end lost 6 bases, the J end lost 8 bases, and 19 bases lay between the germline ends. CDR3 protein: CASSLRGPGGGYTF. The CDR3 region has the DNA TGTGCCAGCAGCTTACGGGGGCCCGGAGGGGGCTACACCTTC.

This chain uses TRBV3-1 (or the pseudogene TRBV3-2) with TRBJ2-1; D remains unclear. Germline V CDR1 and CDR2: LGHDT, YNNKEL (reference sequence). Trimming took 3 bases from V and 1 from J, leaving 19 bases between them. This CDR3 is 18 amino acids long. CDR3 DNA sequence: TGTGCCAGCAGCCAGCTCCTGAAGTTGTCCATATCCTACAATGAGCAGTTCTTC. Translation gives CASSQLLKLSISYNEQFF.

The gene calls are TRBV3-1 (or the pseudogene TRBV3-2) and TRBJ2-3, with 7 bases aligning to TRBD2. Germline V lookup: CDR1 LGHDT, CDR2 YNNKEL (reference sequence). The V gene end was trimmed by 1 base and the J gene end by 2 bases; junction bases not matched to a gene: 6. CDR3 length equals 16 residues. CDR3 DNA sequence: TGTGCCAGCAGCCAAGTGTCTAGCGGTTACACAGATACGCAGTATTTT. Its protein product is CASSQVSSGYTDTQYF.

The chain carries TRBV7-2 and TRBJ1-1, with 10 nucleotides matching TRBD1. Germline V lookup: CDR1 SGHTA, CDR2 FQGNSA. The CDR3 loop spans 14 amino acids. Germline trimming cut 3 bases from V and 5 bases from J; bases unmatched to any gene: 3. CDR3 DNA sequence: TGTGCCAGCAGCTTTGACAGGGGGCAGACTGAAGCTTTCTTT. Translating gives CASSFDRGQTEAFF.

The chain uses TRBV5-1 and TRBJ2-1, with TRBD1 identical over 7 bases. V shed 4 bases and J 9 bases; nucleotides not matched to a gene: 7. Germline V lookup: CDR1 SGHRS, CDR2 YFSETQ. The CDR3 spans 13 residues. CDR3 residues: CASSVAQGLEQFF. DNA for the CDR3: TGCGCCAGCAGCGTCGCACAGGGGCTTGAGCAGTTCTTC.

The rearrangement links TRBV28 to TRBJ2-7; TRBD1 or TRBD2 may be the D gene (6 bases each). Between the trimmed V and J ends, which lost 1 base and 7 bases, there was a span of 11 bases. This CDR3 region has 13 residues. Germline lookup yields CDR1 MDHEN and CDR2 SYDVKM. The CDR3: CASSLSGAREQYF. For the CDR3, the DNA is TGTGCCAGCAGTTTATCGGGGGCACGGGAGCAGTACTTC. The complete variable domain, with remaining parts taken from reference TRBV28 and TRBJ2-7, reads DVKVTQSSRYLVKRTGEKVFLECVQDMDHENMFWYRQDPGLGLRLIYFSYDVKMKEKGDIPEGYSVSREKKERFSLILESASTNQTSMYLCASSLSGAREQYFGPGTRLTVT.

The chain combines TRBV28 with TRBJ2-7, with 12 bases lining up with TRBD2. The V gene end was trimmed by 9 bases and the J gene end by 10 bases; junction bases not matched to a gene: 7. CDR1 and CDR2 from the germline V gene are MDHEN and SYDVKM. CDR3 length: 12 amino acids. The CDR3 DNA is TGTGCCAGTCGGACTAGCGGGAACGTCCAGTACTTC. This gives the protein CASRTSGNVQYF. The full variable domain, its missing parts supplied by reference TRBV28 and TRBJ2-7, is DVKVTQSSRYLVKRTGEKVFLECVQDMDHENMFWYRQDPGLGLRLIYFSYDVKMKEKGDIPEGYSVSREKKERFSLILESASTNQTSMYLCASRTSGNVQYFGPGTRLTVT.

In nucleotides, the CDR3 is TGTGCCTGGAGCTTAACCGGCGGGGGACCTAGCACAGATACGCAGTATTTT. Translated, it gives CAWSLTGGGPSTDTQYF. The chain has TRBV30 and TRBJ2-3, with 7 bases aligning to TRBD2. V lost 3 bases and J lost 0; bases outside the gene matches: 12. Germline V gives CDR1 GTSNPN, CDR2 SVGIG (reference sequence). The CDR3 totals 17 residues. The full variable domain, completed using reference TRBV30 and TRBJ2-3, is SQTIHQWPATLVQPVGSPLSLECTVEGTSNPNLYWYRQAAGRGLQLLFYSVGIGQISSEVPQNLSASRPQDRQFILSSKKLLLSDSGFYLCAWSLTGGGPSTDTQYFGPGTRLTVL.

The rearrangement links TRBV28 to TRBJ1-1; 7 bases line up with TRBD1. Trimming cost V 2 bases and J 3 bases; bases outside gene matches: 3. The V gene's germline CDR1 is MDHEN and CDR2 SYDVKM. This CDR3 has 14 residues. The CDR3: CASSLTGVDTEAFF. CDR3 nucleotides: TGTGCCAGCAGTTTAACAGGGGTGGACACTGAAGCTTTCTTT.

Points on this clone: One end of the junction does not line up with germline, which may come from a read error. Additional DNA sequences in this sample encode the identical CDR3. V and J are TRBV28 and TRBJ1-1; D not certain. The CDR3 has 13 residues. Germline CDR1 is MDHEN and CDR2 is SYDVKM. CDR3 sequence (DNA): TGTGCCAGCAGTTTAGACACAAACACTGAGGCTTTCTTT. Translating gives CASSLDTNTEAFF.

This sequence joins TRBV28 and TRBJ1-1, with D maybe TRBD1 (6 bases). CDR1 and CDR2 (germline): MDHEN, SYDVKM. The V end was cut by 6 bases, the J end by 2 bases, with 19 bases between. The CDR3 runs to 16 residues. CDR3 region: CASSPALGGPNTEAFF. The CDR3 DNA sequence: TGTGCCAGCAGCCCTGCGTTGGGGGGGCCCAACACTGAAGCTTTCTTT.

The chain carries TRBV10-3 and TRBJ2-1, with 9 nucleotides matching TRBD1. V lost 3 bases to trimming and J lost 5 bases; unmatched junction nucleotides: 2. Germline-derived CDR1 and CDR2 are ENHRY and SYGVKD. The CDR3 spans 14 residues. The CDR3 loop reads CAISEGTGHNEQFF. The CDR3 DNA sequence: TGTGCCATCAGTGAAGGGACAGGGCACAATGAGCAGTTCTTC.

The DNA for the CDR3 is TGTGCCAGCAGCCAAGCTTCAGGACTTGCGGGGGGGAACATTCAGTACTTC. Translating gives CASSQASGLAGGNIQYF. The V and J genes are TRBV3-1 (or the pseudogene TRBV3-2) and TRBJ2-4; 9 bases are shared with TRBD2. The CDR3 runs 17 residues. With V trimmed by 1 base and J by 7 bases, 11 bases remained unmatched. Per the germline V gene, CDR1 is LGHDT and CDR2 is YNNKEL (reference sequence).

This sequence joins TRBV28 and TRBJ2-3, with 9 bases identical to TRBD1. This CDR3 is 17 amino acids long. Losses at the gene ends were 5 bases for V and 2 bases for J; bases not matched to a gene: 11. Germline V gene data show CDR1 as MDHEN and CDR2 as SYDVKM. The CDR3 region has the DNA TGTGCCAGCAGTCCGACGACAGGGGGTCCCACCACAGATACGCAGTATTTT. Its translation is CASSPTTGGPTTDTQYF.

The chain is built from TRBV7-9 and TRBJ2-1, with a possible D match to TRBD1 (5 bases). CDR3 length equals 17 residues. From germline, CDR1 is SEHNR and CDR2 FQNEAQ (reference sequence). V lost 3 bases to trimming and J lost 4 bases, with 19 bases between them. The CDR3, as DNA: TGTGCCAGCAGCTTGGGGCGGCAACCCTTAAATTACAATGAGCAGTTCTTC. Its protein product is CASSLGRQPLNYNEQFF.

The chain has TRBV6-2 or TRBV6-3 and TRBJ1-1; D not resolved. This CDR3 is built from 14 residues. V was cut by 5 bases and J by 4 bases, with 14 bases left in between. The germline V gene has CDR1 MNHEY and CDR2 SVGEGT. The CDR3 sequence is CASSTSTVSTEAFF. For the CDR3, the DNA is TGTGCCAGCAGTACGAGTACGGTGAGCACTGAAGCTTTCTTT.

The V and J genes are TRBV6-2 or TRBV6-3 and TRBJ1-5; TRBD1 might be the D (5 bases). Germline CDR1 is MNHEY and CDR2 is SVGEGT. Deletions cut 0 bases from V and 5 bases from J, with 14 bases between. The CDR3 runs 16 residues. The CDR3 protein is CASSYSMTAVYQPQHF. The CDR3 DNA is TGTGCCAGCAGTTACTCGATGACAGCCGTTTATCAGCCCCAGCATTTT.

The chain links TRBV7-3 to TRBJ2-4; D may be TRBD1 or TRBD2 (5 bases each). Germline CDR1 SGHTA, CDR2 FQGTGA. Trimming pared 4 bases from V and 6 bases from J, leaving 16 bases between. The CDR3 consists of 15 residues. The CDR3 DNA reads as TGTGCCAGCAGCTCCACCCCGGGACCTGGAAACATTCAGTACTTC. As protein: CASSSTPGPGNIQYF.